This T cell receptor (beta chain) was found in a study of human T cells and chemical hapten exposure. As for the study in general: 2% DPC was applied to 2 cm by 2 cm of upper inner arm skin for sensitization. Mostly female, the patients presented with alopecia areata, totalis or universalis. Small volume differences among pooled libraries mainly caused per-sample TCR yield variation.

This clonotype has at least ten counts. Each CDR3 protein is one row after TCRdb ran MiXCR on the RACE reads. The data hold 250,000 to 300,000 distinct CDR3 sequences, with just under 8% observed a single time. Time point of the sample: pre-sensitization, week 0. Sample treatment: therapeutic diphenylcyclopropenone sensitization with weekly scalp DPC. Every patch test was put on after a blood sample was taken. The sequence came from a man aged 18 to 29 with alopecia areata. Some clones in this sample may be carry-over from other donors' samples. The material sequenced was whole blood, taken in connection with sensitization to the hapten diphenylcyclopropenone (DPC).

CDR3 bases: TGTGCCAGCAGTCGGGAGGGGACAGGGGGATTTCCCCAGCATTTT. It yields the protein CASSREGTGGFPQHF. The rearrangement uses TRBV6-5 and TRBJ1-5; 11 bases match TRBD1. The CDR3 consists of 15 residues. Germline V gives CDR1 MNHEY, CDR2 SVGAGI. J lost 10 bases, V lost 5 bases, and 10 bases had no gene match.